This T cell receptor beta chain was recovered during a study of blood T cell repertoires in COVID-19. Overall study: Italy, Spain and the United States were the sources of the convalescent and acute COVID-19 samples. Sources were T cells, B-cell-depleted T cells, or PBMCs; the material itself was cDNA or gDNA.

Per the original data handling: Reference gene primer amplification gave nucleated cell count estimates. TCRdb's table, derived via immunoSEQ multiplex PCR, lists solely in-frame clones and lacks some. D and trimming were read from the DNA, whereas the V and J calls and clone size are those reported in that table. The sample consists of hundreds of thousands of clones, around 82% of them appearing once. This sequence originates from a woman of 80 years or more with acute or convalescent COVID-19. The specimen was peripheral blood.

The CDR3 coding sequence is TGTGCCAGCAGCTTGGAGAACTATGGCTACACCTTC. It specifies CASSLENYGYTF. This chain connects TRBV7-9 to TRBJ1-2; no reliable D call. This CDR3 comprises 12 residues. The ends were cut back, 3 bases at V and 2 bases at J, with 4 bases in the middle. From germline, CDR1 is SEHNR and CDR2 FQNEAQ (reference sequence).